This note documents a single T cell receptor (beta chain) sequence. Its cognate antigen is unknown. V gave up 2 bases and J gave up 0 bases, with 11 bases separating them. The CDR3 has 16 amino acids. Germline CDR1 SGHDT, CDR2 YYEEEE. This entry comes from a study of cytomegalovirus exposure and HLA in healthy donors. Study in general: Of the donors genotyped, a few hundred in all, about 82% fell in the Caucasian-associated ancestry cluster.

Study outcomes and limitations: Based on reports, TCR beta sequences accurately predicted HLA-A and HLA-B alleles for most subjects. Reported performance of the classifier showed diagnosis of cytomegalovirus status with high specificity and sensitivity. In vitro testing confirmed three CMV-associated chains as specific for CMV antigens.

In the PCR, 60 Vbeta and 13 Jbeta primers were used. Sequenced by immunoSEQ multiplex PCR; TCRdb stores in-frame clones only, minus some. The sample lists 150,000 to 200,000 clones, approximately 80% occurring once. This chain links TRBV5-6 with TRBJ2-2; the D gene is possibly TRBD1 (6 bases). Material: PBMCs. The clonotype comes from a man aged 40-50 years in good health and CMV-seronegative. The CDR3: CASSLTGHANTGELFF. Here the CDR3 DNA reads TGTGCCAGCAGCTTAACAGGGCACGCGAACACCGGGGAGCTGTTTTTT. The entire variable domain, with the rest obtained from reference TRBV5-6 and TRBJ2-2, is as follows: DAGVTQSPTHLIKTRGQQVTLRCSPKSGHDTVSWYQQALGQGPQFIFQYYEEEERQRGNFPDRFSGHQFPNYSSELNVNALLLGDSALYLCASSLTGHANTGELFFGEGSRLTVL.